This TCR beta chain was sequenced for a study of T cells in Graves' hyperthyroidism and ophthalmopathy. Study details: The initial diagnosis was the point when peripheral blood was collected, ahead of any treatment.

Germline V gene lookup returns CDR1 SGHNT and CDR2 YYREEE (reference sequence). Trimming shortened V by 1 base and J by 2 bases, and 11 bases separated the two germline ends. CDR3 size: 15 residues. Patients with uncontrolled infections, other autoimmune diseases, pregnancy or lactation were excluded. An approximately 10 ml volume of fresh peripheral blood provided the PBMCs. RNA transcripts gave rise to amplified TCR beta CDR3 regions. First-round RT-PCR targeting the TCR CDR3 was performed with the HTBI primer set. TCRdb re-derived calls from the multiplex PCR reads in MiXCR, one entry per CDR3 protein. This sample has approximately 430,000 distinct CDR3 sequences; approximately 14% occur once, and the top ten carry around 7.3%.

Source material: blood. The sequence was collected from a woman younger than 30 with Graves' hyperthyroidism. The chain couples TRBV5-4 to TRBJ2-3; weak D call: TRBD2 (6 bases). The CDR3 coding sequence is TGTGCCAGCAGCTTGTCTAGCGCTATCACAGATACGCAGTATTTT. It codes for CASSLSSAITDTQYF.